The present T cell receptor beta chain was sequenced within a study of PD-L1 blockade in urothelial cancer. Points from the study as a whole: Better survival was forecast by a pretreatment blood TCR clonality below the median. Greater 3-week expansion of tumor-associated blood clones was recorded for durable-benefit patients.

Noted time point: pretreatment peripheral blood. All patients carried locally advanced or metastatic urothelial carcinoma. Peripheral blood mononuclear cells were collected from every patient before and during treatment, yielding between 1 and 8 samples per patient. This clone has more than one count but fewer than ten. The antigen is unknown. Using immunoSEQ multiplex PCR, the repertoire was profiled, and TCRdb retains in-frame clones only, with some absent. The profile covers more than 85,000 clones, with around 86% appearing a single time and 2% to 2.5% taken by the ten largest. In germline, CDR1 is SGHVS, CDR2 FNYEAQ. Losses at the gene ends were 1 base for V and 4 bases for J; bases not matched to a gene: 9. CDR3 size: 17 residues.

The clonotype originates from a man aged 55 to 70 with urothelial cancer. This chain connects TRBV7-6 to TRBJ1-1; 10 nucleotides align to TRBD1. The sequencing used PBMCs, collected around atezolizumab (anti-PD-L1) treatment. The CDR3 protein is CASSLVGTGEGGTEAFF. The DNA for the CDR3 is TGTGCCAGCAGCTTAGTTGGGACAGGGGAAGGTGGCACTGAAGCTTTCTTT.